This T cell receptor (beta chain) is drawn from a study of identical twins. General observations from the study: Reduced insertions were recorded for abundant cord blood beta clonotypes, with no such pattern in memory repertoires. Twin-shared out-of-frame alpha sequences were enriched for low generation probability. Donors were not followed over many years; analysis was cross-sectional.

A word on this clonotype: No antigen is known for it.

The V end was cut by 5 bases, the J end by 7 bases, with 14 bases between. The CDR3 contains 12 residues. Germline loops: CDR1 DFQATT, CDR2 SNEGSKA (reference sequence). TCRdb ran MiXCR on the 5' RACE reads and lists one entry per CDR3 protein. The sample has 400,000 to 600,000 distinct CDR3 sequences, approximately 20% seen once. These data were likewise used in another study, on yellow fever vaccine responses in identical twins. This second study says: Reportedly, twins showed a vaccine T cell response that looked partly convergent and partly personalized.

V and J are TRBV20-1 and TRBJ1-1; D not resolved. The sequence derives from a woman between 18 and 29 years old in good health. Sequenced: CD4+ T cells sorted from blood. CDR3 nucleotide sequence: TGCAGTGCTCCTCTGATTTTTGGTGAAGCTTTCTTT. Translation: CSAPLIFGEAFF.